This T cell receptor (beta chain) comes out of a study of shared clonotypes between healthy human individuals. In the case of this clone: The antigen remains undetermined. Other nucleotide sequences from this sample produce the same CDR3.

Libraries were prepared by immunoSEQ multiplex PCR; TCRdb keeps only in-frame clonotypes and omits some of them. The sample includes a few hundred thousand clones, around 97% seen only once; the top ten take around 0.057%. Study-wide points: What naive subsets generally showed was a larger estimated richness than memory subsets showed.

There are 15 residues in the CDR3. Trimming cost V 2 bases and J 4 bases; bases outside gene matches: 1. Germline V gene sequence: CDR1 KGHSH, CDR2 LQKENI. This TCR was sampled from a woman aged 25 to 39 in good health. The V call is TRBV18, the J call TRBJ2-7; 14 bases match TRBD2. Specimen: naive CD4+ T cells sorted from blood. Subset defined: CD45RA+ positively selected. This CDR3 is CASSPGLAGGYEQYF. The CDR3 nucleotides read TGTGCCAGCTCACCAGGACTAGCGGGAGGTTACGAGCAGTACTTC.